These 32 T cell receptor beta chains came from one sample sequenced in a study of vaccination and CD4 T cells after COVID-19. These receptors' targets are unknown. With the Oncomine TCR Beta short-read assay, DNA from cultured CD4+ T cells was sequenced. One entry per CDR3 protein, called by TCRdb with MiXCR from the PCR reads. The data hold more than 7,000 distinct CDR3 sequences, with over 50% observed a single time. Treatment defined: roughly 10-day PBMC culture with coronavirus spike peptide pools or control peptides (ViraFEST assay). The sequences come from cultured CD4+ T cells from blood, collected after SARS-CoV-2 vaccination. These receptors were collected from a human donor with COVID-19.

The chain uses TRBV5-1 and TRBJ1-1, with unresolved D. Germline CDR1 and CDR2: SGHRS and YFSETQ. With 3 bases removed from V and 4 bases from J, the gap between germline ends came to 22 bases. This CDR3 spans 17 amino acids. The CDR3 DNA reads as TGCGCCAGCAGCTCTGATCCCCTCTCGAGGCCCTCCACTGAAGCTTTCTTT. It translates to CASSSDPLSRPSTEAFF. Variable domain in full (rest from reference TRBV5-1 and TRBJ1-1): KAGVTQTPRYLIKTRGQQVTLSCSPISGHRSVSWYQQTPGQGLQFLFEYFSETQRNKGNFPGRFSGRQFSNSRSEMNVSTLELGDSALYLCASSSDPLSRPSTEAFFGQGTRLTVV.

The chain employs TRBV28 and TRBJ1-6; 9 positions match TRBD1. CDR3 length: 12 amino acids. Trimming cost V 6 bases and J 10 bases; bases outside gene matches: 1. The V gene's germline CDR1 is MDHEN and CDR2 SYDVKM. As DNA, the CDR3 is TGTGCCAGCAGGACAGGGGGATCACCCCTCCACTTT. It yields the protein CASRTGGSPLHF. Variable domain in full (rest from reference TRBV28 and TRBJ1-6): DVKVTQSSRYLVKRTGEKVFLECVQDMDHENMFWYRQDPGLGLRLIYFSYDVKMKEKGDIPEGYSVSREKKERFSLILESASTNQTSMYLCASRTGGSPLHFGNGTRLTVT.

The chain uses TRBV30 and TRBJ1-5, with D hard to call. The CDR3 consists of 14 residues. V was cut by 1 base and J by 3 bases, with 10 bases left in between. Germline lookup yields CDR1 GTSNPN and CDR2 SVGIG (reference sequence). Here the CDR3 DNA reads TGTGCCTGGAGTGACGGTAATCCCAATCAGCCCCAGCATTTT. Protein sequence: CAWSDGNPNQPQHF.

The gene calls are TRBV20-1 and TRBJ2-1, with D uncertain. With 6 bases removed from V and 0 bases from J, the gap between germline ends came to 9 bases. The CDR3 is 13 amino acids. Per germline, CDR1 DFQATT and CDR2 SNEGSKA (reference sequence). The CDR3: CSAQTFSYNEQFF. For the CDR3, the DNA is TGCAGTGCCCAGACCTTCTCCTACAATGAGCAGTTCTTC.

Here the CDR3 reads CASSQDRRGEAFF. CDR3 bases: TGCGCCAGCAGCCAAGATCGCCGGGGAGAAGCTTTCTTT. This chain joins TRBV4-1 and TRBJ1-1; D gene uncertain. This CDR3 has 13 residues. From germline, CDR1 is MGHRA and CDR2 YSYEKL. V shed 0 bases and J shed 8 bases, with 10 bases lying between them.

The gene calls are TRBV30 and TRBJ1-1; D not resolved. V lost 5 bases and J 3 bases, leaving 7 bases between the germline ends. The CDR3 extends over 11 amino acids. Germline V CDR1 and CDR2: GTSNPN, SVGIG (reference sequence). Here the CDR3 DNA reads TGTGCCTGGGGAGGGTACACTGAAGCTTTCTTT. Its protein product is CAWGGYTEAFF. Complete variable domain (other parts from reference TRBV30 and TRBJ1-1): SQTIHQWPATLVQPVGSPLSLECTVEGTSNPNLYWYRQAAGRGLQLLFYSVGIGQISSEVPQNLSASRPQDRQFILSSKKLLLSDSGFYLCAWGGYTEAFFGQGTRLTVV.

CDR3 bases: TGTGCCAGCAGCACGCAAGCGACAGGGGGCTACGAGCAGTACTTC. Translated, it gives CASSTQATGGYEQYF. The chain recombines TRBV5-6 with TRBJ2-7; 9 bases match TRBD1. Germline V gene sequence: CDR1 SGHDT, CDR2 YYEEEE. Losses at the gene ends were 4 bases for V and 3 bases for J; bases not matched to a gene: 8. The CDR3 has 15 residues.

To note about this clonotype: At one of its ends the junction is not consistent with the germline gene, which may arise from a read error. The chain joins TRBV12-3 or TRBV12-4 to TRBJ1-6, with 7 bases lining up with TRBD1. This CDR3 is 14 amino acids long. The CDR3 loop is CATSLLGGNSPLHF. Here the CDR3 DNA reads TGTGCCACCAGTTTATTAGGGGGCAATTCACCCCTCCACTTT.

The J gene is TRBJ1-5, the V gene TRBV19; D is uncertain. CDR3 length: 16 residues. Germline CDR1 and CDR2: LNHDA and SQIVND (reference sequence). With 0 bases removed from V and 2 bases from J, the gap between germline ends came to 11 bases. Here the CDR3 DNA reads TGTGCCAGTAGTATAGAGGGCCAAAAAGGCAATCAGCCCCAGCATTTT. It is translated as CASSIEGQKGNQPQHF.

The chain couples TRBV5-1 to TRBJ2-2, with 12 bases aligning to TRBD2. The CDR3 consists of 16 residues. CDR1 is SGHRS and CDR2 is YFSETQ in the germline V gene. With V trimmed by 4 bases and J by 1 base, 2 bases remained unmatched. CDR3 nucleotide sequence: TGCGCCAGCAGCCAACTAGCGGGGGGGAACACCGGGGAGCTGTTTTTT. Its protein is CASSQLAGGNTGELFF.

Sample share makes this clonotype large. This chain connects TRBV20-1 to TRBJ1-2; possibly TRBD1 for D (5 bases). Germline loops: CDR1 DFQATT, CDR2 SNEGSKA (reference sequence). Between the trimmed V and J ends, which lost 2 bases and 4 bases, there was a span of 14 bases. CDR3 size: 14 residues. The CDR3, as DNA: TGCAGTGCTAGACGGGACGGTACAATCTATGGCTACACCTTC. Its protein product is CSARRDGTIYGYTF.

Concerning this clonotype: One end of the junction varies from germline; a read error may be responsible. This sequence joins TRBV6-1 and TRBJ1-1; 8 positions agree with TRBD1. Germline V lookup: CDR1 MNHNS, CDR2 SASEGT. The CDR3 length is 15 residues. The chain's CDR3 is CAISDPGQVNTEAFF. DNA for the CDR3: TGTGCCATCAGTGACCCGGGACAGGTAAACACTGAAGCTTTCTTT.

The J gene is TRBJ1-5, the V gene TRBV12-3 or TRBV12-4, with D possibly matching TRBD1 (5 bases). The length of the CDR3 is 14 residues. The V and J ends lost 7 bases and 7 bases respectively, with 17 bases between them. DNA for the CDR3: TGTGCCAGCACCTTGAGCAGGGACCGGCAGCCCCAGCATTTT. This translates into CASTLSRDRQPQHF.

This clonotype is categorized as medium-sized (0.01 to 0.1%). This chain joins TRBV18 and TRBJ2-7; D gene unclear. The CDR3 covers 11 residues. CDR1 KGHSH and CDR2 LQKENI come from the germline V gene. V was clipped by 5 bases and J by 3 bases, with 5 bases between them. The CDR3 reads CASSTNYEQYF. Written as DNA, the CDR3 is TGTGCCAGCTCAACAAACTACGAGCAGTACTTC.

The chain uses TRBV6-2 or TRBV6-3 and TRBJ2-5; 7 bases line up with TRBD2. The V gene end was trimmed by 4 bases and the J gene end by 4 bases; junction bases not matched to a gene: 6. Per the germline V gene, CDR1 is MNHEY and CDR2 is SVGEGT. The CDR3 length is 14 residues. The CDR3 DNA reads TGTGCCAGCAGTTGGCATCCTAGCGGAGAGACCCAGTACTTC. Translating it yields CASSWHPSGETQYF.

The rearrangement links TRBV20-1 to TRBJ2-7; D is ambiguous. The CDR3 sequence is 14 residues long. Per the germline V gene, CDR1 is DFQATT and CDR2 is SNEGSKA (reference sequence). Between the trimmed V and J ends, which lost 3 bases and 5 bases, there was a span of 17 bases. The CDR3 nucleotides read TGCAGTGCTAGTGGTATCGTGGGGTTGGACGAGCAGTACTTC. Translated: CSASGIVGLDEQYF.

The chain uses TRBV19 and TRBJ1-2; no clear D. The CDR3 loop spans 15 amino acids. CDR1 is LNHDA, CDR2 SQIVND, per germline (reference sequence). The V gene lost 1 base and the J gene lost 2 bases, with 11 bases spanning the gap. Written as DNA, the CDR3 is TGTGCCAGTAGTATAGGGGCCGGAAGCAACTATGGCTACACCTTC. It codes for CASSIGAGSNYGYTF.

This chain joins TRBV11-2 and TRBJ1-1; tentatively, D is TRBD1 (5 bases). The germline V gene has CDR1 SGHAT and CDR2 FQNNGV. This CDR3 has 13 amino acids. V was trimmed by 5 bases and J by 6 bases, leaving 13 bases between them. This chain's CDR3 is CASSPPKGPEAFF. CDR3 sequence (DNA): TGTGCCAGCAGCCCACCCAAGGGGCCTGAAGCTTTCTTT.

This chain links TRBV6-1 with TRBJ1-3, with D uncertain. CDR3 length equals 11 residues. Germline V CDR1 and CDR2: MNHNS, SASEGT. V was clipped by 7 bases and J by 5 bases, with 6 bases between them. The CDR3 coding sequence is TGTGCCAGCACTGACCGAAACACCATATATTTT. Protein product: CASTDRNTIYF.

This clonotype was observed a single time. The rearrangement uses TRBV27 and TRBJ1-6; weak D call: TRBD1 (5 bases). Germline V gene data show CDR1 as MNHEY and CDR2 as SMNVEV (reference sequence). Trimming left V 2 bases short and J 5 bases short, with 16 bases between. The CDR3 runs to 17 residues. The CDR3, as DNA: TGTGCCAGCAGTTTAGAGTTCCGGGACGGCCATAATTCACCCCTCCACTTT. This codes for CASSLEFRDGHNSPLHF.

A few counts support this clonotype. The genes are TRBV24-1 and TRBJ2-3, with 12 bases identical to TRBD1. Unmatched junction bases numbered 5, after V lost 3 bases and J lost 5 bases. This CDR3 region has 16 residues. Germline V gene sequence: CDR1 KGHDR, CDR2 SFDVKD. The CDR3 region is CATSDTGQGAGDTQYF. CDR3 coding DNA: TGTGCCACCAGTGATACGGGACAGGGGGCGGGAGATACGCAGTATTTT.

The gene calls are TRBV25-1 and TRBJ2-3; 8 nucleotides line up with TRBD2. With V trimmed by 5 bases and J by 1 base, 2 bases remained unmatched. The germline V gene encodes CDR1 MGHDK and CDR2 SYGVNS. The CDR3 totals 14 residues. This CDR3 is CASSNSGGTDTQYF. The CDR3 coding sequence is TGTGCCAGCAGTAATAGCGGGGGCACAGATACGCAGTATTTT.

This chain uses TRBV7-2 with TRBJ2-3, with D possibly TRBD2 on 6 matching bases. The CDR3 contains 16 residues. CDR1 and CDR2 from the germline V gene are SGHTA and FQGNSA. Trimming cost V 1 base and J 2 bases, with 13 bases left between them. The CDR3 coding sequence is TGTGCCAGCAGCTTAGGGGCGGGGTCGTACACAGATACGCAGTATTTT. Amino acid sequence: CASSLGAGSYTDTQYF.

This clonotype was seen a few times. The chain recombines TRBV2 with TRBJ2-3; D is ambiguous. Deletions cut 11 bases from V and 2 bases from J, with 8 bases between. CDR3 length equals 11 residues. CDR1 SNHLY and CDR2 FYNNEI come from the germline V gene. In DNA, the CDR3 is TGTGCCTGCCGTTACACAGATACGCAGTATTTT. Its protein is CACRYTDTQYF.

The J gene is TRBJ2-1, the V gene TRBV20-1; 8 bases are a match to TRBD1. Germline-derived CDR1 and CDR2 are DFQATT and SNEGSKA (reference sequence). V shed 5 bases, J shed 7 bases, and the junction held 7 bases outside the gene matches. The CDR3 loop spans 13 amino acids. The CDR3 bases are TGCAGTGCTGACAGGGGTATAGAAAATGAGCAGTTCTTC. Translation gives CSADRGIENEQFF.

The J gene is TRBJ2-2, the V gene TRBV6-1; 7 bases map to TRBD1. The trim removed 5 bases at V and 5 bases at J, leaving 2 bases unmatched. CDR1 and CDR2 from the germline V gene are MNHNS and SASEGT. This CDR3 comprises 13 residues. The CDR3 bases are TGTGCCAGCAGTAAACAGGGGACCGGGGAGCTGTTTTTT. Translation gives CASSKQGTGELFF.

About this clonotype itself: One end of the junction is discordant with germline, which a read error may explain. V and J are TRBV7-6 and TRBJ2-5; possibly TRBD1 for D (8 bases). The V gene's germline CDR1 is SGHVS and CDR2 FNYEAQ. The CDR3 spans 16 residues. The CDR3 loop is CASSSRQGRGQETQYF. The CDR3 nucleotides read TGTGCTAGCAGCTCGAGACAGGGGAGGGGGCAAGAGACCCAGTACTTC. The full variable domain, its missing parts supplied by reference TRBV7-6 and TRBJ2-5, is GAGVSQSPRYKVTKRGQDVALRCDPISGHVSLYWYRQALGQGPEFLTYFNYEAQQDKSGLPNDRFSAERPEGSISTLTIQRTEQRDSAMYRCASSSRQGRGQETQYFGPGTRLLVL.

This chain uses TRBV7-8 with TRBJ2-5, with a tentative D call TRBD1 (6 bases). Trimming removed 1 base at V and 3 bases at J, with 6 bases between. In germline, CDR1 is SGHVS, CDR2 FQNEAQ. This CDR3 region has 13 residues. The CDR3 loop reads CASSLDREETQYF. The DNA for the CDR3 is TGTGCCAGCAGCTTAGACAGGGAAGAGACCCAGTACTTC.

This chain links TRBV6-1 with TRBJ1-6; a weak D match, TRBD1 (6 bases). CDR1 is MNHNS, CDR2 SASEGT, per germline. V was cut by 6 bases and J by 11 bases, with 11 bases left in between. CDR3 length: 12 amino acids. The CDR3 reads CASSPGVPPLHF. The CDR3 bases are TGTGCCAGCAGCCCAGGGGTTCCACCCCTCCACTTT.

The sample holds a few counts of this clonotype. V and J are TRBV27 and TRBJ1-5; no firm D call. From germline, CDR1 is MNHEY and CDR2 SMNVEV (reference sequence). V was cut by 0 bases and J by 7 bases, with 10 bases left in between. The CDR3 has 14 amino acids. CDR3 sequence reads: CASSLSPGEQPQHF. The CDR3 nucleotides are TGTGCCAGCAGTTTATCGCCCGGGGAGCAGCCCCAGCATTTT.

CDR3 nucleotides: TGTGCCAGCAGCAAGGGACACGTTAACTATGGCTACACCTTC. Translated: CASSKGHVNYGYTF. The genes are TRBV5-8 and TRBJ1-2; maybe TRBD1 (6 bases). The V end lost 4 bases, the J end lost 1 base, and 11 bases lay between the germline ends. Germline V gene sequence: CDR1 SGHTS, CDR2 YDEGEE. The CDR3 has 14 amino acids. The full variable domain, completed using reference TRBV5-8 and TRBJ1-2, is EAGVTQSPTHLIKTRGQQATLRCSPISGHTSVYWYQQALGLGLQFLLWYDEGEERNRGNFPPRFSGRQFPNYSSELNVNALELEDSALYLCASSKGHVNYGYTFGSGTRLTVV.

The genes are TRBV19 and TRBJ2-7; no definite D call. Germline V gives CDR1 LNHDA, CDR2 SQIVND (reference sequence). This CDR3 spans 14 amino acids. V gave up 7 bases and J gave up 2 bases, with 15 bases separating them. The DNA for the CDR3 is TGTGCCAGTAACCACACAGTAATGACCTACGAGCAGTACTTC. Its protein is CASNHTVMTYEQYF.